The 16 T cell receptor beta chains listed next were all sequenced from one sample in a study of metastatic and nonmetastatic thyroid tumors. With MiXCR, TCRdb called clones anew from the PCR reads. The sample has approximately 40,000 clones; around 28% are singletons. Not a single patient had been given any form of treatment at any point before undergoing thyroid surgery. Sequences were obtained from blood. The receptors stem from a male donor with papillary thyroid cancer or a benign thyroid nodule (not recorded which). Some clones in this sample may be carry-over from other donors' samples.

This clone was counted at least ten times. The rearrangement uses TRBV28 and TRBJ1-1, with D perhaps TRBD1 (5 bases). CDR1 MDHEN and CDR2 SYDVKM come from the germline V gene. This CDR3 is built from 12 residues. V was clipped by 5 bases and J by 7 bases, with 11 bases between them. CDR3 DNA sequence: TGTGCCAGCAGTCAGGACATTAGTGAAGCTTTCTTT. Encoded protein: CASSQDISEAFF.

In its sample, this clone was seen a few times. V and J are TRBV28 and TRBJ2-2, with D uncertain. Per the germline V gene, CDR1 is MDHEN and CDR2 is SYDVKM. Trimming shortened V by 1 base and J by 3 bases, and 0 bases separated the two germline ends. CDR3 size: 12 residues. As DNA, the CDR3 is TGTGCCAGCAGTTTATACACCGGGGAGCTGTTTTTT. Translating gives CASSLYTGELFF.

This clone was seen only a few times. This sequence may be a read error, since a much larger clone differs from it by one base. This chain joins TRBV2 and TRBJ2-3; D could derive from TRBD1 or TRBD2 (5 bases each). CDR1 and CDR2 (germline): SNHLY, FYNNEI. The V end was cut by 7 bases, the J end by 4 bases, with 15 bases between. The CDR3 has 14 amino acids. The CDR3 here is CASILGVDPDTQYF. CDR3 nucleotide sequence: TGTGCCAGCATCCTGGGGGTGGATCCAGATACGCAGTATTTT. The variable domain in full, completed from reference TRBV2 and TRBJ2-3, reads EPEVTQTPSHQVTQMGQEVILRCVPISNHLYFYWYRQILGQKVEFLVSFYNNEISEKSEIFDDQFSVERPDGSNFTLKIRSTKLEDSAMYFCASILGVDPDTQYFGPGTRLTVL.

With regard to this clone: The junction and the germline gene differ at one end; a read error may be behind it. This chain uses TRBV27 with TRBJ1-2; perhaps TRBD1 as D (6 bases). Germline V lookup: CDR1 MNHEY, CDR2 SMNVEV (reference sequence). CDR3 length: 15 residues. The CDR3 coding sequence is TGTGCCAGCAGTTCCCCCTCCTCAGGGGCGCTTCGCTACGCCTTC. Translation: CASSSPSSGALRYAF.

The gene calls are TRBV11-2 and TRBJ2-5, with 16 bases matching TRBD2. The germline V gene encodes CDR1 SGHAT and CDR2 FQNNGV. This CDR3 comprises 18 residues. The junction had 10 bases not matched to a gene; V was cut back by 5 bases and J by 4 bases. The CDR3, as DNA: TGTGCCAGCAGCCTCGCCGGGACTAGCGGGAGGGGTGGAGAGACCCAGTACTTC. Protein: CASSLAGTSGRGGETQYF.

In its sample, this clone was seen many times. The chain links TRBV27 to TRBJ1-1; D perhaps matches TRBD1 (6 bases). V dropped 5 bases and J dropped 2 bases, with 12 bases sitting between them. CDR3 length: 14 residues. From germline, CDR1 is MNHEY and CDR2 SMNVEV (reference sequence). The CDR3 region is CASSPHRENTEAFF. For the CDR3, the DNA is TGTGCCAGCAGTCCCCACAGGGAAAACACTGAAGCTTTCTTT.

The CDR3 DNA reads as TGTGCCAGCAGCCCGGGGACAGGTGGGGCCCAGTACTTC. It specifies CASSPGTGGAQYF. The rearrangement uses TRBV6-1 and TRBJ2-5; 8 bases agree with TRBD1. CDR3 length equals 13 residues. The J segment lost 9 bases and the V segment lost 6 bases, leaving 9 bases of the junction unmatched. Looked up from germline, CDR1 is MNHNS and CDR2 is SASEGT.

This clone has ten or more counts. V usage is TRBV29-1 and J usage is TRBJ2-7; 7 bases are a match to TRBD1. V dropped 8 bases and J dropped 3; count of bases not matched to a gene: 7. Germline V gene lookup returns CDR1 SQVTM and CDR2 ANQGSEA. CDR3 size: 12 residues. CDR3 region: CSSRDSLYEQYF. As DNA, the CDR3 is TGCAGCTCCAGGGACAGCCTCTACGAGCAGTACTTC.

This clone was counted once. The chain uses TRBV18 and TRBJ2-2, with a tentative D call TRBD1 (5 bases). V shed 3 bases and J shed 2 bases, with 13 bases lying between them. Germline V gives CDR1 KGHSH, CDR2 LQKENI. CDR3 length equals 16 residues. DNA for the CDR3: TGTGCCAGCTCACCCCAGGGTGTACACAACACCGGGGAGCTGTTTTTT. Its protein is CASSPQGVHNTGELFF.

This clone occurred a few times. The chain recombines TRBV12-3 or TRBV12-4 with TRBJ1-5; D unresolved. V was shortened by 2 bases and J by 5 bases, with 13 bases between the two germline ends. This CDR3 spans 15 amino acids. The DNA for the CDR3 is TGTGCCAGCAGTTTATCGGCCTCCGCCCATCAGCCCCAGCATTTT. Translated, it gives CASSLSASAHQPQHF.

This chain links TRBV28 with TRBJ2-7; weak D call: TRBD2 (5 bases). The ends were cut back, 4 bases at V and 0 bases at J, with 13 bases in the middle. The CDR3 runs 15 residues. Per germline, CDR1 MDHEN and CDR2 SYDVKM. CDR3 protein: CASSSPAGPSYEQYF. CDR3 bases: TGTGCCAGCAGTTCCCCGGCGGGCCCCTCCTACGAGCAGTACTTC. Full variable domain (remainder filled in from reference TRBV28 and TRBJ2-7): DVKVTQSSRYLVKRTGEKVFLECVQDMDHENMFWYRQDPGLGLRLIYFSYDVKMKEKGDIPEGYSVSREKKERFSLILESASTNQTSMYLCASSSPAGPSYEQYFGPGTRLTVT.

This clone has a handful of counts. The genes are TRBV28 and TRBJ1-5, with unresolved D. The V end lost 7 bases, the J end lost 9 bases, and 13 bases lay between the germline ends. Germline CDR1 is MDHEN and CDR2 is SYDVKM. This CDR3 is built from 12 residues. The CDR3 reads CASIPGVVPQHF. The CDR3 nucleotides are TGTGCCAGCATCCCTGGGGTCGTGCCCCAGCATTTT.

The rearrangement joins TRBV11-1 to TRBJ2-3, with 8 bases aligning to TRBD2. V shed 2 bases and J 6 bases; nucleotides not matched to a gene: 7. This CDR3 has 15 residues. Looked up from germline, CDR1 is SGHAT and CDR2 is FQDESV (reference sequence). The CDR3 here is CASSLSGRSGDTQYF. The CDR3 nucleotides are TGTGCCAGCAGCTTAAGCGGGAGATCCGGGGATACGCAGTATTTT.

This clone was detected many times. The chain uses TRBV7-8 and TRBJ1-5; no clear D gene. From germline, CDR1 is SGHVS and CDR2 FQNEAQ. This CDR3 has 15 residues. V lost 1 base to trimming and J lost 9 bases, with 16 bases between them. The CDR3 spells CASSLGGPGERPQHF. The CDR3 region has the DNA TGTGCCAGCAGCTTAGGAGGGCCCGGGGAAAGGCCCCAGCATTTT.

This chain links TRBV6-2 or TRBV6-3 with TRBJ2-1; D call uncertain. The CDR3 contains 15 residues. Germline V CDR1 and CDR2: MNHEY, SVGEGT. Trimming shortened V by 2 bases and J by 4 bases, and 12 bases separated the two germline ends. CDR3 protein: CASSYKIDDYNEQFF. CDR3 coding DNA: TGTGCCAGCAGTTACAAGATCGACGATTACAATGAGCAGTTCTTC.

This clone is termed medium-sized (0.01 to 0.1%). The chain recombines TRBV5-1 with TRBJ1-2; TRBD1 is a possible D gene (5 bases). The CDR3 is 16 amino acids. V was pared by 0 bases and J by 2 bases, with 14 bases between. From germline, CDR1 is SGHRS and CDR2 YFSETQ. The CDR3 sequence is CASSLGQNSINYGYTF. The CDR3 bases are TGCGCCAGCAGCTTGGGACAGAATTCGATCAACTATGGCTACACCTTC.